Detailed here is one T cell receptor beta chain. The sample comes from a study of blood T cell repertoires in COVID-19. About the research overall: The United States, Italy and Spain supplied acute and convalescent COVID-19 samples. PBMCs, B-cell-depleted T cells, or T cells were the source of the cDNA or gDNA that made up the material.

This CDR3 comprises 15 residues. Germline V gene lookup returns CDR1 SGHTA and CDR2 FQGNSA. With 3 bases removed from V and 7 bases from J, the gap between germline ends came to 18 bases. In the original analysis: Estimation of nucleated cell counts was performed using reference gene primer amplification. Measured with immunoSEQ multiplex PCR; TCRdb has only the in-frame clones, and not every one. The V and J calls and clone size come from that table; D and trimming were worked out from the DNA. The data contain approximately 37,000 clones, over 80% of them singletons. This chain connects TRBV7-2 to TRBJ2-5; D gene ambiguous. The sequencing sample was made of peripheral blood. This receptor was obtained from a human donor in a cohort sampled during active COVID-19. CDR3 protein: CASSLKQAGLGTQYF. The DNA of the CDR3 is TGTGCCAGCAGCTTGAAGCAAGCAGGCCTCGGGACCCAGTACTTC.